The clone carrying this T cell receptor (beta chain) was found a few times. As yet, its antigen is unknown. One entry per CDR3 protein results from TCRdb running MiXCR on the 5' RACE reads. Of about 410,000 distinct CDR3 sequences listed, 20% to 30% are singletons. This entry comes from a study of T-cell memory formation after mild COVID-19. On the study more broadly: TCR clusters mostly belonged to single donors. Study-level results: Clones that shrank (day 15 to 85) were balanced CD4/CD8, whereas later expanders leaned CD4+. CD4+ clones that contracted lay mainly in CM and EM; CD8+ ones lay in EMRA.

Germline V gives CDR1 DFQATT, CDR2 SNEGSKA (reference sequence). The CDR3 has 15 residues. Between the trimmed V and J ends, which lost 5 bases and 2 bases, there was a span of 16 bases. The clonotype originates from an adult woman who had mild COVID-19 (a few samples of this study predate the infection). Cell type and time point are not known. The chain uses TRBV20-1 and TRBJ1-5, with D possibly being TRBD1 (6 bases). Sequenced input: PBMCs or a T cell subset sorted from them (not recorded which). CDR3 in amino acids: CSALEGGQGNQPQHF. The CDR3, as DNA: TGCAGTGCTCTTGAGGGGGGGCAAGGCAATCAGCCCCAGCATTTT.